These T cell receptor beta chains were read from a single sample in a study of cytomegalovirus exposure and HLA in healthy donors. Measured with immunoSEQ multiplex PCR; TCRdb has only the in-frame clones, and not every one. The sample holds more than 200,000 clones; 75% to 80% are singletons and the top ten take around 1.8%. The sample was PBMCs. These receptors were taken from a man in his late teens or twenties in good health and CMV-seronegative. Each CDR3 is given with its conserved first and last residue. Each record gives: V gene, D gene, clone size, J gene, CDR3 protein, CDR3 DNA. A D gene is named only where the DNA matches it firmly. Only some rows state a clone size, as once, few, many or a class for expanded clones.

>TRBV7-9|NA|NA|TRBJ1-6
CASSLSGFNSPLHF
TGTGCCAGCAGCTTATCGGGATTCAATTCACCCCTCCACTTT
>TRBV9|NA|once|TRBJ2-5
CASSVEQLAGTQYF
TGTGCCAGCAGCGTAGAACAACTAGCAGGGACCCAGTACTTC
>TRBV6-5|TRBD2|NA|TRBJ2-2
CASSYWGRGTGELFF
TGTGCCAGCAGTTACTGGGGGAGGGGCACCGGGGAGCTGTTTTTT
>TRBV5-4|NA|NA|TRBJ1-2
CASSLGHFYTF
TGTGCCAGCAGCTTGGGACACTTCTACACCTTC
>TRBV19|TRBD2|NA|TRBJ2-1
CASSNPGLVLNEQFF
TGTGCCAGTAGTAACCCGGGACTAGTCCTCAATGAGCAGTTCTTC
>TRBV7-8|TRBD1|many|TRBJ1-1
CASNPAGQQNTEAFF
TGTGCCAGCAACCCCGCGGGACAGCAGAACACTGAAGCTTTCTTT
>TRBV5-8|NA|few|TRBJ2-7
CASSSDTQYEQYF
TGTGCCAGCAGCTCGGACACCCAGTACGAGCAGTACTTC
>TRBV5-6|NA|NA|TRBJ1-2
CASLEVGEDYGYTF
TGTGCCAGCCTAGAGGTCGGGGAGGACTATGGCTACACCTTC
>TRBV30|NA|NA|TRBJ1-6
CAWRWQGNSPLHF
TGTGCCTGGAGGTGGCAGGGAAATTCACCCCTCCACTTT
>TRBV7-9|NA|NA|TRBJ1-3
CASRSRQDSGNTIYF
TGTGCCAGCAGATCTCGACAGGACTCTGGAAACACCATATATTTT
>TRBV5-1|NA|NA|TRBJ2-7
CASSPSGYEQYF
TGCGCCAGCAGCCCCTCCGGGTACGAGCAGTACTTC
>TRBV9|TRBD1|once|TRBJ1-2
CASTRDSYGYTF
TGTGCCAGCACGCGGGACAGCTATGGCTACACCTTC
>TRBV28|NA|NA|TRBJ2-3
CALGRSGDTTDTQYF
TGTGCCTTAGGAAGGAGCGGGGACACCACAGATACGCAGTATTTT
>TRBV4-3|TRBD1|NA|TRBJ1-6
CASSQATGGNSPLHF
TGCGCCAGCAGCCAAGCAACAGGGGGAAATTCACCCCTCCACTTT
>TRBV6-5|NA|few|TRBJ2-1
CASSLRDTSYNEQFF
TGTGCCAGCAGTCTCCGGGACACCTCCTACAATGAGCAGTTCTTC
>TRBV7-2|NA|NA|TRBJ2-1
CASSLGGSDNEQFF
TGTGCCAGCAGCTTAGGAGGGAGCGACAATGAGCAGTTCTTC
>TRBV7-9|NA|few|TRBJ1-1
CASWAGGNTEAFF
TGTGCCAGCTGGGCCGGAGGAAACACTGAAGCTTTCTTT
>TRBV7-6|TRBD1|NA|TRBJ1-3
CASSLVAGGALYPGNTIYF
TGTGCCAGCAGCTTAGTAGCAGGGGGCGCTCTTTATCCTGGAAACACCATATATTTT
>TRBV5-1|NA|NA|TRBJ2-7
CASSLGDTGSYEQYF
TGCGCCAGCAGCTTAGGGGACACTGGCTCCTACGAGCAGTACTTC
>TRBV27|TRBD2|few|TRBJ2-1
CASSSKLQSGRVYEQFF
TGTGCCAGCAGTTCCAAACTTCAGAGCGGGAGGGTGTATGAGCAGTTCTTC
>TRBV7-3|TRBD2|few|TRBJ2-5
CASSSSGGSGETQYF
TGTGCCAGCAGCTCTAGCGGGGGGTCCGGGGAGACCCAGTACTTC
>TRBV2|NA|NA|TRBJ1-2
CASSEARRSLGDDANYGYTF
TGTGCCAGCAGTGAAGCGCGTCGCAGTTTAGGGGATGACGCTAACTATGGCTACACCTTC
>TRBV5-4|NA|NA|TRBJ1-2
CASSVDTWGYTF
TGTGCCAGCAGCGTGGACACGTGGGGCTACACCTTC
>TRBV5-1|NA|NA|TRBJ1-1
CASSLTGGDTEAFF
TGCGCCAGCAGCTTGACGGGGGGGGACACTGAAGCTTTCTTT
>TRBV10-3|NA|NA|TRBJ1-2
CATEANNYGYTF
TGTGCCACCGAGGCGAACAACTATGGCTACACCTTC
>TRBV6-6|NA|NA|TRBJ1-2
CASSPNYGYTF
TGTGCCAGCAGCCCAAACTATGGCTACACCTTC
>TRBV7-6|NA|NA|TRBJ2-7
CASSPPSSYEQYF
TGTGCCAGCAGCCCCCCGAGCTCCTACGAGCAGTACTTC
>TRBV14|TRBD1|NA|TRBJ2-1
CASSQLTGANEQFF
TGTGCCAGCAGCCAATTGACAGGGGCCAATGAGCAGTTCTTC
>TRBV4-3|TRBD1|NA|TRBJ1-5
CASSLKPGQGHQHF
TGCGCCAGCAGCCTCAAGCCCGGACAGGGGCATCAGCATTTT
>TRBV30|NA|NA|TRBJ2-7
CAWEQGYEQYF
TGTGCCTGGGAGCAGGGATACGAGCAGTACTTC
>TRBV7-6|NA|NA|TRBJ2-5
CASSLSREETQYF
TGTGCCAGCAGCCTCTCTAGGGAGGAGACCCAGTACTTC
>TRBV6-5|NA|NA|TRBJ2-1
CASSYSRDHGYNEQFF
TGTGCCAGCAGTTACTCGCGGGATCACGGCTACAATGAGCAGTTCTTC
>TRBV9|NA|NA|TRBJ1-2
CASSVDLREDGGYTF
TGTGCCAGCAGCGTAGACCTCAGGGAGGACGGAGGCTACACCTTC
>TRBV19|TRBD1|NA|TRBJ2-6
CASRIGTGAGANVLTF
TGTGCCAGTAGAATCGGGACAGGGGCGGGGGCCAACGTCCTGACTTTC
>TRBV7-2|NA|NA|TRBJ2-2
CASSLLSNTGELFF
TGTGCCAGCAGCTTATTATCGAACACCGGGGAGCTGTTTTTT
>TRBV7-6|TRBD2|NA|TRBJ2-3
CASSSGTSGHLAGTQYF
TGTGCCAGCAGCTCCGGGACTAGCGGGCACCTGGCTGGTACGCAGTATTTT
>TRBV7-2|TRBD2|NA|TRBJ2-2
CASSLLAGTGELFF
TGTGCCAGCAGCTTACTAGCGGGCACCGGGGAGCTGTTTTTT
>TRBV2|TRBD1|NA|TRBJ2-7
CATRAPGQLVEQYF
TGTGCCACCAGAGCTCCGGGACAGCTTGTAGAGCAGTACTTC
>TRBV20-1|NA|NA|TRBJ2-7
CSARAGYEQYF
TGCAGTGCTAGAGCGGGGTACGAGCAGTACTTC
>TRBV30|NA|NA|TRBJ2-7
CAWRVGRGGYEQYF
TGTGCCTGGCGAGTAGGCAGGGGCGGTTACGAGCAGTACTTC
>TRBV12-5|NA|NA|TRBJ2-7
CASGYTDSSYEQYF
TGTGCTAGTGGTTACACGGACAGCTCCTACGAGCAGTACTTC
>TRBV14|TRBD2|NA|TRBJ2-5
CASSQATSGQETQYF
TGTGCCAGCAGCCAAGCGACTAGCGGACAAGAGACCCAGTACTTC
>TRBV5-4|TRBD2|NA|TRBJ2-1
CASSDASGGYEQFF
TGTGCCAGCAGCGATGCTAGCGGGGGATATGAGCAGTTCTTC
>TRBV14|NA|NA|TRBJ2-5
CASSQSGVGVETQYF
TGTGCCAGCAGCCAGTCCGGGGTGGGAGTGGAGACCCAGTACTTC
>TRBV12-5|NA|NA|TRBJ2-3
CASGLSFSTGVRTDTQYF
TGTGCTAGTGGTTTGTCTTTTTCGACGGGGGTTAGAACAGATACGCAGTATTTT
>TRBV6-5|TRBD2|NA|TRBJ2-7
CASRPTSGAYEQYF
TGTGCCAGCAGGCCGACTAGCGGTGCCTACGAGCAGTACTTC
>TRBV7-2|NA|few|TRBJ1-5
CASSSRSDINSNQPQHF
TGTGCCAGCAGCTCTAGGTCGGACATTAATAGCAATCAGCCCCAGCATTTT
>TRBV28|TRBD1|few|TRBJ2-7
CASSSRQTGVYEQYF
TGTGCCAGCAGTTCCAGACAGACAGGGGTCTACGAGCAGTACTTC
>TRBV7-9|TRBD1|NA|TRBJ2-5
CASSPQTGGQETQYF
TGTGCCAGCAGCCCACAGACAGGGGGACAAGAGACCCAGTACTTC
>TRBV6-4|NA|NA|TRBJ2-2
CASSGEITGELFF
TGTGCCAGCAGTGGGGAGATAACCGGGGAGCTGTTTTTT